This T cell receptor beta chain was observed in a study of T cell responses to AZD1222 COVID-19 vaccine. Study-wide results and limits: Just a handful of AZD1222 recipients tested seropositive at baseline.

Generated by immunoSEQ multiplex PCR, the TCRdb table keeps only in-frame clones and is missing some. The repertoire holds about 92,000 clones, roughly 87% seen once, with 1.5% to 2% in the top ten. A word on this clone: The target antigen is unknown.

The CDR3 has 14 amino acids. Per the germline V gene, CDR1 is MNHEY and CDR2 is SVGAGI. Trimming left V 5 bases short and J 7 bases short, with 17 bases between. Sequences were derived from peripheral blood, sampled on day 0 of AZD1222 vaccination. The sequence was obtained from an adult in good health. J is TRBJ1-2 and V is TRBV6-5, with D possibly TRBD1 on 6 matching bases. CDR3 nucleotide sequence: TGTGCCAGCAGTCCCCTACAGGGCCTTTCTGGCTACACCTTC. Protein: CASSPLQGLSGYTF.